Listed below are T cell receptor beta chains from one sample, sequenced in a study of T cell repertoires in cytomegalovirus infection. These receptors are not linked to any known antigen. TCRdb called the reads again in MiXCR, with one record for every CDR3 protein. Among about 330,000 distinct CDR3 sequences listed, approximately 35% were seen once. The starting material was cultured PBMCs, obtained from culture after CMV antigen stimulation. The receptors were sampled from a human donor in good health (CMV status not recorded). Some clones in this sample may be carry-over from other donors' samples. CDR3s include the opening cysteine and the closing phenylalanine or tryptophan. Fields, in order: CDR3 protein, CDR3 DNA, D gene, clone size, V gene, CDR3 length, J gene. A D gene is named only where the DNA matches it firmly. Some rows have no size entry. The others give once, few or many, or a class for an expanded clone.

cdr3_aa: CASSLPYANTEAFF
cdr3_nt: TGTGCCAGCAGCTTACCTTACGCGAACACTGAAGCTTTCTTT
d_call: NA
clone_size: few
v_call: TRBV7-2
cdr3_length: 14
j_call: TRBJ1-1

cdr3_aa: CASTFGVLNTEAFF
cdr3_nt: TGTGCCAGTACCTTCGGGGTCCTGAACACTGAAGCTTTCTTT
d_call: NA
clone_size: NA
v_call: TRBV19
cdr3_length: 14
j_call: TRBJ1-1

cdr3_aa: CASRRGGRWNTEAFF
cdr3_nt: TGTGCCAGCAGGAGAGGGGGCCGTTGGAACACTGAAGCTTTCTTT
d_call: TRBD1
clone_size: NA
v_call: TRBV6-8
cdr3_length: 15
j_call: TRBJ1-1

cdr3_aa: CASSSQADIQYF
cdr3_nt: TGTGCCAGCAGTTCGCAAGCGGACATCCAGTACTTC
d_call: NA
clone_size: NA
v_call: TRBV6-1
cdr3_length: 12
j_call: TRBJ2-7

cdr3_aa: CASSDPTGELNTEAFF
cdr3_nt: TGTGCCAGCAGTGACCCGACAGGGGAATTGAACACTGAAGCTTTCTTT
d_call: TRBD1
clone_size: few
v_call: TRBV6-4
cdr3_length: 16
j_call: TRBJ1-1

cdr3_aa: CASSFFRGSSYNEQFF
cdr3_nt: TGTGCCAGCAGCTTTTTTCGGGGGAGCTCCTACAATGAGCAGTTCTTC
d_call: NA
clone_size: NA
v_call: TRBV5-8
cdr3_length: 16
j_call: TRBJ2-1

cdr3_aa: CAISESTRAGGRGTDTQYF
cdr3_nt: TGTGCCATCAGTGAGTCGACTCGTGCGGGAGGGCGGGGCACAGATACGCAGTATTTT
d_call: TRBD2
clone_size: NA
v_call: TRBV10-3
cdr3_length: 19
j_call: TRBJ2-3

cdr3_aa: CASSLGYRQPQHF
cdr3_nt: TGTGCCAGCAGCTTAGGTTATAGACAGCCCCAGCATTTT
d_call: NA
clone_size: few
v_call: TRBV11-2
cdr3_length: 13
j_call: TRBJ1-5

cdr3_aa: CASSPLMVISVMNTEAFF
cdr3_nt: TGTGCCAGCAGTCCCCTTATGGTAATAAGTGTCATGAACACTGAAGCTTTCTTT
d_call: NA
clone_size: many
v_call: TRBV7-2
cdr3_length: 18
j_call: TRBJ1-1

cdr3_aa: CASSLTGVAFF
cdr3_nt: TGTGCCAGCAGTTTAACAGGAGTAGCTTTCTTT
d_call: NA
clone_size: NA
v_call: TRBV28
cdr3_length: 11
j_call: TRBJ1-1

cdr3_aa: CSARDRGVGPGTDTQYF
cdr3_nt: TGCAGTGCTAGAGACCGCGGGGTGGGGCCAGGGACCGATACGCAGTATTTT
d_call: NA
clone_size: few
v_call: TRBV20-1
cdr3_length: 17
j_call: TRBJ2-3

cdr3_aa: CASSLVKSGPYNEQFF
cdr3_nt: TGTGCCAGCAGTTTAGTTAAGAGCGGGCCATACAATGAGCAGTTCTTC
d_call: NA
clone_size: NA
v_call: TRBV27
cdr3_length: 16
j_call: TRBJ2-1

cdr3_aa: CSAKDRAGVRITEAFF
cdr3_nt: TGCAGTGCCAAAGACAGGGCCGGGGTACGGATCACTGAAGCTTTCTTT
d_call: TRBD1
clone_size: many
v_call: TRBV20-1
cdr3_length: 16
j_call: TRBJ1-1

cdr3_aa: CSAQPGPNYGYTF
cdr3_nt: TGCAGTGCTCAACCGGGACCTAACTATGGCTACACCTTC
d_call: NA
clone_size: NA
v_call: TRBV20-1
cdr3_length: 13
j_call: TRBJ1-2

cdr3_aa: CASSLGHEDKEETQYF
cdr3_nt: TGCGCCAGCAGTCTGGGTCACGAGGACAAAGAAGAGACCCAGTACTTC
d_call: NA
clone_size: few
v_call: TRBV23-1
cdr3_length: 16
j_call: TRBJ2-5

cdr3_aa: CASSLGRQKETQYF
cdr3_nt: TGTGCCAGCAGCTTGGGGCGACAGAAAGAGACCCAGTACTTC
d_call: NA
clone_size: NA
v_call: TRBV5-4
cdr3_length: 14
j_call: TRBJ2-5

cdr3_aa: CATQFGAATDTQYF
cdr3_nt: TGTGCCACCCAATTTGGGGCAGCTACAGATACGCAGTATTTT
d_call: NA
clone_size: few
v_call: TRBV6-1
cdr3_length: 14
j_call: TRBJ2-3

cdr3_aa: CASSFVAGGSYNEQFF
cdr3_nt: TGTGCCAGCAGCTTCGTAGCGGGAGGCTCCTACAATGAGCAGTTCTTC
d_call: TRBD2
clone_size: NA
v_call: TRBV7-2
cdr3_length: 16
j_call: TRBJ2-1

cdr3_aa: CASSVLDRSGYTF
cdr3_nt: TGTGCCAGCAGTGTTTTGGACAGGAGTGGCTACACCTTC
d_call: TRBD1
clone_size: few
v_call: TRBV6-1
cdr3_length: 13
j_call: TRBJ1-2

cdr3_aa: CASSPEPARADTQYF
cdr3_nt: TGTGCCAGCAGCCCAGAGCCAGCCAGGGCAGATACGCAGTATTTT
d_call: NA
clone_size: few
v_call: TRBV7-8
cdr3_length: 15
j_call: TRBJ2-3

cdr3_aa: CASSYLSNTGELFF
cdr3_nt: TGTGCCAGCAGTTATTTGTCGAACACCGGGGAGCTGTTTTTT
d_call: NA
clone_size: NA
v_call: TRBV6-6
cdr3_length: 14
j_call: TRBJ2-2

cdr3_aa: CASSLRDYRRGDTQYF
cdr3_nt: TGTGCCAGCAGCCTAAGGGACTACCGGAGGGGAGATACGCAGTATTTT
d_call: TRBD2
clone_size: once
v_call: TRBV11-3
cdr3_length: 16
j_call: TRBJ2-3

cdr3_aa: CATSDLDGRDYNEQFF
cdr3_nt: TGTGCCACCAGTGATTTGGACGGGAGGGACTACAATGAGCAGTTCTTC
d_call: TRBD2
clone_size: NA
v_call: TRBV24-1
cdr3_length: 16
j_call: TRBJ2-1

cdr3_aa: CASKGAGQDTQYF
cdr3_nt: TGTGCCAGCAAAGGGGCGGGTCAAGATACGCAGTATTTT
d_call: NA
clone_size: NA
v_call: TRBV12-3/TRBV12-4
cdr3_length: 13
j_call: TRBJ2-3

cdr3_aa: CSARGPLLQGDTEAFF
cdr3_nt: TGCAGTGCTAGAGGTCCTCTCCTCCAGGGAGACACTGAAGCTTTCTTT
d_call: NA
clone_size: NA
v_call: TRBV20-1
cdr3_length: 16
j_call: TRBJ1-1

cdr3_aa: CASSLVVGGQTQYF
cdr3_nt: TGTGCCAGCAGCTTAGTCGTGGGAGGCCAGACCCAGTACTTC
d_call: NA
clone_size: NA
v_call: TRBV11-1
cdr3_length: 14
j_call: TRBJ2-5

cdr3_aa: CASSVSGRTTDTQYF
cdr3_nt: TGTGCCAGCAGCGTTTCGGGACGAACCACAGATACGCAGTATTTT
d_call: NA
clone_size: few
v_call: TRBV9
cdr3_length: 15
j_call: TRBJ2-3

cdr3_aa: CASSLGLAGLVTQYF
cdr3_nt: TGTGCCAGCAGCTTAGGACTAGCGGGCCTTGTGACCCAGTACTTC
d_call: TRBD2
clone_size: NA
v_call: TRBV7-4
cdr3_length: 15
j_call: TRBJ2-5

cdr3_aa: CAIRPGPQETQYF
cdr3_nt: TGTGCCATCAGACCGGGACCGCAAGAGACCCAGTACTTC
d_call: NA
clone_size: few
v_call: TRBV10-3
cdr3_length: 13
j_call: TRBJ2-5

cdr3_aa: CASSQSYEQFF
cdr3_nt: TGCGCCAGCAGCCAATCCTATGAGCAGTTCTTC
d_call: NA
clone_size: NA
v_call: TRBV4-1
cdr3_length: 11
j_call: TRBJ2-1

cdr3_aa: CASRGAVQETQYF
cdr3_nt: TGTGCCAGCAGAGGGGCTGTACAAGAGACCCAGTACTTC
d_call: NA
clone_size: NA
v_call: TRBV6-1
cdr3_length: 13
j_call: TRBJ2-5

cdr3_aa: CASSPRVYNEQFF
cdr3_nt: TGTGCCAGCAGCCCAAGGGTCTACAATGAGCAGTTCTTC
d_call: NA
clone_size: few
v_call: TRBV6-1
cdr3_length: 13
j_call: TRBJ2-1

cdr3_aa: CASSPRWEGNNYGYTF
cdr3_nt: TGTGCCAGCAGCCCCCGGTGGGAGGGAAACAACTATGGCTACACCTTC
d_call: NA
clone_size: few
v_call: TRBV7-8
cdr3_length: 16
j_call: TRBJ1-2

cdr3_aa: CASSDGGTEAFF
cdr3_nt: TGTGCCAGCAGCGACGGGGGGACTGAAGCTTTCTTT
d_call: NA
clone_size: NA
v_call: TRBV5-4
cdr3_length: 12
j_call: TRBJ1-1

cdr3_aa: CASSQTVVQETQYF
cdr3_nt: TGCGCCAGCAGCCAAACAGTCGTCCAAGAGACCCAGTACTTC
d_call: NA
clone_size: few
v_call: TRBV4-1
cdr3_length: 14
j_call: TRBJ2-5

cdr3_aa: CASSPVEGRYNEQFF
cdr3_nt: TGTGCCAGCTCACCCGTCGAGGGCCGCTACAATGAGCAGTTCTTC
d_call: NA
clone_size: NA
v_call: TRBV18
cdr3_length: 15
j_call: TRBJ2-1

cdr3_aa: CASTRSIEPSTDTQYF
cdr3_nt: TGTGCCAGCACCCGATCGATTGAACCCAGCACAGATACGCAGTATTTT
d_call: NA
clone_size: NA
v_call: TRBV11-2
cdr3_length: 16
j_call: TRBJ2-3

cdr3_aa: CASSSSGVNYGYTF
cdr3_nt: TGTGCCAGCAGCTCGTCGGGAGTCAACTATGGCTACACCTTC
d_call: NA
clone_size: few
v_call: TRBV7-2
cdr3_length: 14
j_call: TRBJ1-2

cdr3_aa: CASSTKGQGASEQYF
cdr3_nt: TGTGCCAGCAGTACAAAAGGACAGGGGGCTTCCGAGCAGTACTTC
d_call: TRBD1
clone_size: NA
v_call: TRBV27
cdr3_length: 15
j_call: TRBJ2-7

cdr3_aa: CATNQMNTGELFF
cdr3_nt: TGTGCCACCAACCAGATGAACACCGGGGAGCTGTTTTTT
d_call: NA
clone_size: NA
v_call: TRBV24-1
cdr3_length: 13
j_call: TRBJ2-2